The TCR beta chain under discussion was sequenced for a study of blood T cell repertoires in COVID-19 (dated by TCRdb to about 2020). General notes on the study: Collaborator samples came from the United States, Italy and Spain and covered acute and convalescent phases of COVID-19. Where HLA class I and class II types were available, the types were taken from metadata supplied by the sample provider, not from assay-based typing. Subjects who had been exposed to COVID-19, were actively infected with it, or had recovered from it provided the deeply sampled blood TCRbeta repertoires that made up the dataset. The sample metadata nearly always contained a de-identified subject ID, COVID-19 status, age in years and sex. The prospective study material was composed of cDNA or gDNA derived from T cells, B-cell-depleted T cells, or PBMCs. The repertoires were released in a freely available public database intended as a resource for research on the immune response to SARS-CoV-2. Samples came from the ongoing ImmuneRACE study (first 160 participants) plus 1,254 subjects from 6 global collaborators. Results the study describes overall, beyond this receptor: The quantity of clinical and demographic metadata differed by source and by participant and was supplied without curation.

TCRbeta CDR3 regions were amplified from genomic DNA by means of the immunoSEQ Assay, a bias-controlled multiplex PCR. As for how the authors treated the data: Nucleated cell counts per sample were estimated from amplification of reference gene primers within the assay. To quantify the absolute abundance of each unique TCRbeta CDR3 rearrangement, sequence reads were collapsed and filtered. Productive Simpson clonality was computed per sample as the square root of Simpson's diversity index over productive rearrangements. TCRdb re-hosts the immuneACCESS table, in-frame sequences only. Its copies lack some clones; in the studies checked, an unresolved V gene accounts for under half of them, and the cause for the rest is not known. V and J calls and clone size are as listed in that table; D and trimming were resolved from the DNA. The sample includes more than 400,000 clones, with roughly 87% observed a single time. The ten largest account for around 0.7% of the sample.

In the prospective study, participants were roughly 18 to 90 years old, resided in under 30 geographic areas of the United States, and were enrolled through a virtual design. In the prospective study, cohorts were assigned on the basis of participant-reported clinical history obtained from a screening survey and a study questionnaire. Recovered participants in ImmuneRACE Cohort 3 were defined as having two consecutive negative NP/OP PCR tests, clearance from a healthcare professional, or resolution of symptoms. Mobile phlebotomists in the prospective study collected whole blood, serum and a nasopharyngeal or oropharyngeal swab from every participant. Prospective study participants could optionally give additional blood draws and questionnaires over an approximately two-month period. Before DNA extraction, prospective study blood samples were shipped either frozen or at room temperature. As concerns this clone: This clone's antigen is unknown. Base qualities were left out, and no much larger clone turns up one base away.

The sample comprised PBMCs or T cells enriched from blood (not recorded which). This TCR came from a woman aged 18-30 years who had recovered from COVID-19.

The DNA sequence is TGTGCCAGCAGGGATACAGGGTACACTGGAAACACCATATATTTT. Translated, it gives CASRDTGYTGNTIYF. This receptor chain uses TRBV28 and TRBJ1-3; possibly the D gene is TRBD1, per 6 matching bases. The CDR3 starts with the cysteine, ends with the phenylalanine, and has 15 residues. Just the 45-base CDR3 DNA is kept, in frame starting at base 1. Taken from the germline V gene, the CDR1 and CDR2 loops are MDHEN and SYDVKM. The V and J ends are trimmed by 6 bases and 2 bases, leaving 14 bases between them.